Following are 20 T cell receptor beta chains from one sample sequenced in a study of blood T cell repertoires in COVID-19. Clones were read by immunoSEQ multiplex PCR, and TCRdb kept only the in-frame ones, dropping some. The table records about 160,000 clones, approximately 92% of them present only once. The sample was peripheral blood. Source of these receptors: a man aged 30-40 years with COVID-19, enrolled during active disease.

This clone was counted only a few times. V and J are TRBV19 and TRBJ1-3; TRBD1 aligns across 7 bases. The V segment lost 2 bases and the J segment 0 bases; nucleotides outside the gene matches: 7. Per germline, CDR1 LNHDA and CDR2 SQIVND (reference sequence). This CDR3 has 17 amino acids. This chain's CDR3 is CASSISGTAFSGNTIYF. The CDR3 coding sequence is TGTGCCAGTAGTATATCCGGGACAGCGTTCTCTGGAAACACCATATATTTT.

This rearrangement joins TRBV7-2 to TRBJ1-2; 7 nucleotides line up with TRBD1. The CDR3 consists of 15 residues. Germline V lookup: CDR1 SGHTA, CDR2 FQGNSA. V lost 5 bases and J lost 1; bases outside the gene matches: 7. The CDR3 spells CASSPRDSFNYGYTF. The CDR3 DNA is TGTGCCAGCAGCCCGAGGGACAGTTTTAACTATGGCTACACCTTC.

V and J are TRBV10-3 and TRBJ2-2, with 12 bases aligning to TRBD2. The ends lost 8 bases at V and 0 bases at J; junction bases unmatched: 7. CDR1 and CDR2 from the germline V gene are ENHRY and SYGVKD. This CDR3 has 17 amino acids. The CDR3, as DNA: TGTGCCATCGGGAGCCCTAGCGGGAGGGCGAACACCGGGGAGCTGTTTTTT. This sequence encodes CAIGSPSGRANTGELFF.

This clone was seen once. The gene calls are TRBV5-8 and TRBJ1-3; 7 nucleotides agree with TRBD1. CDR3 length: 17 residues. CDR1 and CDR2 (germline): SGHTS, YDEGEE. The J segment lost 0 bases and the V segment lost 2 bases, leaving 8 bases of the junction unmatched. CDR3 amino acids: CASSFGGQSFSGNTIYF. CDR3 coding DNA: TGTGCCAGCAGCTTTGGGGGACAGAGCTTCTCTGGAAACACCATATATTTT.

This chain uses TRBV29-1 with TRBJ1-2; D gene ambiguous. The CDR3 spans 11 residues. Germline values: CDR1 SQVTM, CDR2 ANQGSEA. Trimming removed 5 bases from V and 5 bases from J, with 9 bases in between. Here the CDR3 DNA reads TGCAGCGTTCGGGAATCTTATGGCTACACCTTC. Its protein is CSVRESYGYTF.

This rearrangement joins TRBV18 to TRBJ2-7; a possible D gene is TRBD1 (6 bases). The V end lost 4 bases, the J end lost 2 bases, and 12 bases lay between the germline ends. The V gene's germline CDR1 is KGHSH and CDR2 LQKENI. There are 14 residues in the CDR3. The CDR3 DNA reads as TGTGCCAGCTCACAAGGGGACATTACCTACGAGCAGTACTTC. It specifies CASSQGDITYEQYF.

The rearrangement joins TRBV4-1 to TRBJ1-1; maybe TRBD1 (5 bases). V dropped 1 base and J dropped 3 bases, with 15 bases sitting between them. In germline, CDR1 is MGHRA, CDR2 YSYEKL. The length of the CDR3 is 16 residues. CDR3 nucleotides: TGCGCCAGCAGCCAAGGGCAGGGTCCCCGCGACACTGAAGCTTTCTTT. This codes for CASSQGQGPRDTEAFF.

The table lists this clone with a count of one. The V gene is TRBV4-3, the J gene TRBJ1-6; D not certain. Looked up from germline, CDR1 is LGHNA and CDR2 is YSLEER. Trimming cost V 5 bases and J 6 bases, with 17 bases left between them. The CDR3 length is 16 residues. CDR3 DNA: TGCGCCAGCAGCAAGATGATCGGAGACCCTAATTCACCCCTCCACTTT. Protein product: CASSKMIGDPNSPLHF.

This clone was counted a single time. This chain links TRBV4-1 with TRBJ1-5; 9 bases fit TRBD1. Germline V lookup: CDR1 MGHRA, CDR2 YSYEKL. After removal of 5 bases from V and 6 bases from J, the junction contained 11 bases not matched to a gene. The CDR3 is 16 amino acids. The DNA of the CDR3 is TGCGCCAGCAGCACTCAGGACAGGGGAAGTAGTCAGCCCCAGCATTTT. Translating it yields CASSTQDRGSSQPQHF.

The rearrangement joins TRBV5-1 to TRBJ2-7, with D perhaps TRBD2 (6 bases). V dropped 0 bases and J dropped 2 bases, with 12 bases sitting between them. Germline V gives CDR1 SGHRS, CDR2 YFSETQ. This CDR3 has 15 amino acids. Here the CDR3 DNA reads TGCGCCAGCAGCTTGGAGGGGCGCGGGGCCTACGAGCAGTACTTC. Amino acids: CASSLEGRGAYEQYF.

V is TRBV9 and J is TRBJ1-6, with D hard to call. This CDR3 has 13 amino acids. Germline CDR1 reads SGDLS; CDR2 reads YYNGEE. With 0 bases removed from V and 8 bases from J, the gap between germline ends came to 6 bases. The CDR3 DNA reads TGTGCCAGCAGCGTAGACCCAGATTCACCCCTCCACTTT. Translating gives CASSVDPDSPLHF.

V and J are TRBV2 and TRBJ1-1, with D hard to call. V lost 8 bases and J 0 bases, leaving 10 bases between the germline ends. From germline, CDR1 is SNHLY and CDR2 FYNNEI. The CDR3 length is 13 residues. Here the CDR3 reads CASSHSLNTEAFF. The CDR3, as DNA: TGTGCCAGCTCTCACTCGTTGAACACTGAAGCTTTCTTT.

The chain employs TRBV5-4 and TRBJ2-1; 11 positions match TRBD1. The germline V gene encodes CDR1 SGHNT and CDR2 YYREEE (reference sequence). The CDR3 is 16 residues long. The V gene end was trimmed by 3 bases and the J gene end by 0 bases; junction bases not matched to a gene: 2. CDR3 nucleotide sequence: TGTGCCAGCAGCTCCGGACAGGGGGCCTCCTACAATGAGCAGTTCTTC. Its translation is CASSSGQGASYNEQFF.

The chain couples TRBV6-1 to TRBJ2-1; 9 bases are a match to TRBD2. The CDR3 is 15 amino acids. The ends lost 0 bases at V and 8 bases at J; junction bases unmatched: 5. Germline-derived CDR1 and CDR2 are MNHNS and SASEGT. The CDR3 DNA reads as TGTGCCAGCAGTGAAGCCCCAGCGGGGGGATATGAGCAGTTCTTC. Its translation: CASSEAPAGGYEQFF.

The J gene is TRBJ1-1, the V gene TRBV12-3 or TRBV12-4, with D tentatively TRBD1 (6 bases). The CDR3 sequence is 13 residues long. Trimming cost V 5 bases and J 3 bases, with 10 bases left between them. The CDR3 here is CASSGRGYTEAFF. CDR3 coding DNA: TGTGCCAGCAGTGGGAGGGGGTACACTGAAGCTTTCTTT.

The chain has TRBV7-9 and TRBJ2-3; 7 bases line up with TRBD2. The ends lost 4 bases at V and 0 bases at J; junction bases unmatched: 7. Germline V gene data show CDR1 as SEHNR and CDR2 as FQNEAQ (reference sequence). The CDR3 loop spans 16 amino acids. CDR3 sequence (DNA): TGTGCCAGCAGCTCCCCGACTAGCAGTAGCACAGATACGCAGTATTTT. Translation: CASSSPTSSSTDTQYF.

The V and J genes are TRBV7-2 and TRBJ2-6, with 7 bases aligning to TRBD1. This CDR3 is 18 amino acids long. Germline CDR1 is SGHTA and CDR2 is FQGNSA. Losses at the gene ends were 5 bases for V and 1 base for J; bases not matched to a gene: 11. The CDR3 protein is CASSPRQGHPSGANVLTF. The CDR3 nucleotides are TGTGCCAGCAGCCCCCGACAGGGCCATCCGTCTGGGGCCAACGTCCTGACTTTC.

The genes are TRBV5-5 and TRBJ1-3; D is perhaps TRBD1 (5 bases). CDR1 is SGHKS and CDR2 is YYEKEE in the germline V gene (reference sequence). The CDR3 spans 14 residues. Trimming pared 4 bases from V and 3 bases from J, leaving 11 bases between. The CDR3 coding sequence is TGTGCCAGCAGCGAAGCCGGGGGTGGAAACACCATATATTTT. Residues: CASSEAGGGNTIYF. Based on the CDR3 plus reference TRBV5-5 and TRBJ1-3, the full variable domain is DAGVTQSPTHLIKTRGQQVTLRCSPISGHKSVSWYQQVLGQGPQFIFQYYEKEERGRGNFPDRFSARQFPNYSSELNVNALLLGDSALYLCASSEAGGGNTIYFGEGSWLTVV.

The rearrangement links TRBV21-1 to TRBJ2-4; the table's TRBD2 call for D was not verified on the DNA. TRBV21-1 has pseudogene status. The CDR3 extends over 14 amino acids. The CDR3 protein is CASTVGGGPNIQYF. CDR3 DNA: TGTGCCAGCACGGTAGGGGGGGGCCCGAACATTCAGTACTTC.

DNA of the CDR3: TGTGCCAGCACTAGGGACACGCCTGAAGCTTTCTTT. Amino acids: CASTRDTPEAFF. The chain combines TRBV2 with TRBJ1-1, with D possibly TRBD1 on 6 matching bases. The CDR3 length is 12 residues. Germline V CDR1 and CDR2: SNHLY, FYNNEI. V gave up 7 bases and J gave up 6 bases, with 12 bases separating them.